These 14 T cell receptor beta chains originate from one sample sequenced in a study of human T cells and chemical hapten exposure. TCRdb ran MiXCR on the RACE reads and lists one entry per CDR3 protein. The sample includes some 350,000 distinct CDR3 sequences, under 6.5% of them seen just once. The sample's time point: patch test 2, 6 weeks after DPC sensitization. The treatment is: therapeutic diphenylcyclopropenone sensitization with weekly scalp DPC. The source material was whole blood, sampled in connection with sensitization to the hapten diphenylcyclopropenone (DPC). The receptors stem from a woman aged 18-29 years with alopecia areata. Some clones in this sample may be carry-over from other donors' samples.

About this clonotype itself: This may be a read error, as it is one base from a much larger clone. The chain recombines TRBV29-1 with TRBJ1-1; D gene unclear. Germline V gene data show CDR1 as SQVTM and CDR2 as ANQGSEA. The CDR3 is 15 amino acids. V lost 1 base, J lost 0 bases, and 12 bases lay in between. As DNA, the CDR3 is TGCAGCGTTGAAGTGTTACACCAGGTGAACACTGAAGCTTTCTTT. This translates into CSVEVLHQVNTEAFF.

The chain combines TRBV28 with TRBJ2-2; D is perhaps TRBD1 (6 bases). Germline V gene data show CDR1 as MDHEN and CDR2 as SYDVKM. V was trimmed by 6 bases and J by 7 bases, leaving 12 bases between them. CDR3 length equals 13 residues. The DNA for the CDR3 is TGTGCCAGCAGGGATGGGGGCATCGGGGAGCTGTTTTTT. Translation: CASRDGGIGELFF.

This clonotype was found many times. This chain joins TRBV5-8 and TRBJ1-5, with a tentative D call TRBD1 (6 bases). CDR1 and CDR2 from the germline V gene are SGHTS and YDEGEE. Trimming took 2 bases from V and 3 from J, leaving 9 bases between them. This CDR3 spans 14 amino acids. CDR3 coding DNA: TGTGCCAGCAGCTTTTACAGGGACAATCAGCCCCAGCATTTT. This translates into CASSFYRDNQPQHF.

This clonotype came up many times. The chain uses TRBV20-1 and TRBJ1-6; weak D call: TRBD1 (5 bases). Germline V CDR1 and CDR2: DFQATT, SNEGSKA (reference sequence). V dropped 3 bases and J dropped 7 bases, with 16 bases sitting between them. The length of the CDR3 is 15 residues. As DNA, the CDR3 is TGCAGTGCTAGGGGCTCATCGAGGGACAATTCACCCCTCCACTTT. It encodes CSARGSSRDNSPLHF.

Ten or more counts support this clonotype. The V and J genes are TRBV5-1 and TRBJ1-6; perhaps TRBD1 as D (6 bases). CDR3 length: 14 residues. The germline CDR1 and CDR2 sequences are SGHRS and YFSETQ. V was trimmed by 4 bases and J by 7 bases, leaving 12 bases between them. The CDR3 sequence is CASSQTGLNSPLHF. The CDR3 bases are TGCGCCAGCAGCCAGACAGGTTTGAATTCACCCCTCCACTTT.

The table lists this clonotype with a few counts. The chain employs TRBV5-5 and TRBJ2-7; D is possibly TRBD2 (5 bases). V lost 3 bases to trimming and J lost 3 bases, with 16 bases between them. The CDR3 runs to 15 residues. Germline V lookup: CDR1 SGHKS, CDR2 YYEKEE (reference sequence). The CDR3, as DNA: TGTGCCAGCAGCTCCCTAACGAGGGTCTTCTACGAGCAGTACTTC. Encoded protein: CASSSLTRVFYEQYF.

This clonotype was counted a few times. The chain joins TRBV28 to TRBJ1-5; the D gene is possibly TRBD1 (6 bases). The V end was cut by 5 bases, the J end by 10 bases, with 18 bases between. The CDR3 sequence is 14 residues long. Germline V gene data show CDR1 as MDHEN and CDR2 as SYDVKM. The CDR3 region has the DNA TGTGCCAGCAGTCTCTTCCGGGGGGCGGCCCCCCAGCATTTT. Translated, it gives CASSLFRGAAPQHF.

The V call is TRBV7-2, the J call TRBJ1-1; D not resolved. With 6 bases removed from V and 0 bases from J, the gap between germline ends came to 11 bases. The germline V gene encodes CDR1 SGHTA and CDR2 FQGNSA. CDR3 size: 14 residues. The CDR3 loop is CASSPTQLNTEAFF. The DNA for the CDR3 is TGTGCCAGCAGTCCCACCCAGCTGAACACTGAAGCTTTCTTT.

This clonotype was found a few times. The genes are TRBV2 and TRBJ1-6; D is perhaps TRBD1 (5 bases). The V gene lost 6 bases and the J gene lost 7 bases, with 10 bases spanning the gap. The CDR3 spans 13 residues. The V gene's germline CDR1 is SNHLY and CDR2 FYNNEI. This CDR3 reads CASRRQTNSPLHF. The CDR3 region has the DNA TGTGCCAGCAGAAGACAGACCAATTCACCCCTCCACTTT.

This chain connects TRBV2 to TRBJ1-5; D remains unclear. CDR3 size: 15 residues. V was shortened by 3 bases and J by 3 bases, with 12 bases between the two germline ends. Germline CDR1 SNHLY, CDR2 FYNNEI. The CDR3 is CASSDAGSVNQPQHF. CDR3 in DNA: TGTGCCAGCAGTGATGCGGGGTCAGTCAATCAGCCCCAGCATTTT.

This clonotype was detected many times. V gene TRBV6-5 combines with J gene TRBJ1-6; D is possibly TRBD1 (6 bases). Trimming left V 8 bases short and J 9 bases short, with 14 bases between. The CDR3 runs to 13 residues. CDR1 MNHEY and CDR2 SVGAGI come from the germline V gene. CDR3 nucleotides: TGTGCCAGCGGGAGGACAGTCAGTTCACCCCTCCACTTT. This gives the protein CASGRTVSSPLHF.

In this sample, this clonotype turned up many times. CDR3 sequence: CASSYTDSGPPGNTIYF. CDR3 bases: TGTGCCAGCAGTTACACGGACAGCGGGCCACCTGGAAACACCATATATTTT. This chain joins TRBV6-5 and TRBJ1-3; possibly TRBD1 for D (6 bases). This CDR3 spans 17 amino acids. V gave up 2 bases and J gave up 2 bases, with 16 bases separating them. Germline CDR1 MNHEY, CDR2 SVGAGI.

The chain links TRBV28 to TRBJ2-2; possibly TRBD2 for D (6 bases). The germline gives CDR1 MDHEN, CDR2 SYDVKM. The CDR3 loop spans 17 amino acids. V was shortened by 3 bases and J by 1 base, with 15 bases between the two germline ends. This chain's CDR3 is CASSFPPEGKNTGELFF. In DNA form, the CDR3 reads TGTGCCAGCAGTTTCCCACCGGAGGGGAAGAACACCGGGGAGCTGTTTTTT.

This clonotype appeared a few times. The chain joins TRBV4-1 to TRBJ2-1; D remains ambiguous. Trimming stripped 2 bases from V and 6 bases from J, with 11 bases between. Germline loops: CDR1 MGHRA, CDR2 YSYEKL. The CDR3 has 14 amino acids. CDR3 in amino acids: CASSQRSGSNEQFF. In nucleotides, the CDR3 is TGCGCCAGCAGCCAAAGATCAGGTAGCAATGAGCAGTTCTTC.